This entry is about one T cell receptor (beta chain). Its antigen remains unknown. The data stem from a study of vaccination and CD4 T cells after COVID-19. Across the whole study: Stimuli were overlapping spike peptide pools of SARS-CoV-2 and three common cold coronaviruses (HCoV-NL63, HCoV-OC43, HCoV-229E). Study-wide results and limits: A median roughly 87% of convalescent patients' SARS-CoV-2-reactive clones emerged only after vaccination.

Deletions cut 1 base from V and 8 bases from J, with 15 bases between. The CDR3 has 15 residues. CDR1 is SEHNR and CDR2 is FQNEAQ in the germline V gene (reference sequence). This sample's treatment: 10-day PBMC culture with coronavirus spike peptide pools or control peptides (ViraFEST assay). Cultured CD4+ T-cell DNA underwent Oncomine TCR Beta short-read sequencing. A single record per CDR3 protein comes from TCRdb applying MiXCR to the PCR reads. The sample consists of roughly 15,000 distinct CDR3 sequences, about 60% of them appearing once. This clonotype originated in a human donor who had recovered from COVID-19. This chain uses TRBV7-9 with TRBJ2-1; a possible D gene is TRBD2 (7 bases). Sequenced: CD4+ T cells from blood, cultured in vitro. DNA of the CDR3: TGTGCCAGCAGCTTAGAGGGGGGGCCTATCCATGAGCAGTTCTTC. This encodes CASSLEGGPIHEQFF.